The following is a T cell receptor beta chain sequence with its context. These data come from a study of blood T cell repertoires in COVID-19. Looking at the study overall: Some COVID-19 samples were acute and others convalescent; all came from the United States, Italy and Spain. The cDNA or gDNA used as material had been derived from T cells, B-cell-depleted T cells, or PBMCs.

Original data processing: Amplification of reference gene primers was used by the study to estimate nucleated cell counts. Clones were sequenced by immunoSEQ multiplex PCR, and TCRdb holds only the in-frame ones, with some missing. V and J calls and clone size are those listed in that table; D and trimming were worked out from the DNA. The sample lists about 220,000 clones; 70% to 90% were seen once. Per the germline V gene, CDR1 is MGHRA and CDR2 is YSYEKL. The CDR3 sequence is 13 residues long. The V end was cut by 1 base, the J end by 7 bases, with 10 bases between. The clonotype comes from a man over 45 who had recovered from COVID-19. The chain employs TRBV4-1 and TRBJ2-5, with D perhaps matching TRBD2 (6 bases). Sequenced material: peripheral blood. CDR3: CASSQVGGGTQYF. The CDR3 region has the DNA TGCGCCAGCAGCCAAGTGGGAGGTGGGACCCAGTACTTC.